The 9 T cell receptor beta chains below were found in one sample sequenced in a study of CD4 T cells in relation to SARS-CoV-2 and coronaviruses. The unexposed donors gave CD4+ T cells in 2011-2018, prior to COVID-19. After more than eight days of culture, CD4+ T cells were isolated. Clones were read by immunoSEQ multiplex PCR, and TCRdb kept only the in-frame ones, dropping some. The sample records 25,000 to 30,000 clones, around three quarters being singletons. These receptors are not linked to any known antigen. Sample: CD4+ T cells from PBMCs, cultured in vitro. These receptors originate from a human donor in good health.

The CDR3 nucleotides are TGTGCCAGCAGCTTCTACGGACGACAGGGTCTGGGGGAGCAGTACTTC. Translating it yields CASSFYGRQGLGEQYF. The chain links TRBV5-6 to TRBJ2-7, with 7 bases matching TRBD1. J lost 7 bases, V lost 2 bases, and 15 bases had no gene match. The CDR3 length is 16 residues. Germline V lookup: CDR1 SGHDT, CDR2 YYEEEE.

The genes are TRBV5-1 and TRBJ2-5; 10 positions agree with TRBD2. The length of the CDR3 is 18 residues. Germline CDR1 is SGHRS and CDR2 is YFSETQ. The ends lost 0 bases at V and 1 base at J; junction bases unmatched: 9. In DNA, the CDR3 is TGCGCCAGCAGCTTGGGTGGCTGGGCTAGCGGGGGCCAAGAGACCCAGTACTTC. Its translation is CASSLGGWASGGQETQYF.

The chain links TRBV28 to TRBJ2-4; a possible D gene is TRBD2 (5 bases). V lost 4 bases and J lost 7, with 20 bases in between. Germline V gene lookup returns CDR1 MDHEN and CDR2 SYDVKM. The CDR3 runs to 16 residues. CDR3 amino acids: CASSSTPLTADNIQYF. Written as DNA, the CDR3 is TGTGCCAGCAGTTCCACCCCCCTTACAGCGGACAACATTCAGTACTTC.

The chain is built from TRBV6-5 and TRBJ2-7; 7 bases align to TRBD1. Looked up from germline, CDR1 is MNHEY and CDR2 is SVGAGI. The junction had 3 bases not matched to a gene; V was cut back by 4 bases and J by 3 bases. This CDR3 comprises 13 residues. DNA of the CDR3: TGTGCCAGCAGTTCCGGGACAGTCTACGAGCAGTACTTC. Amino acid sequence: CASSSGTVYEQYF.

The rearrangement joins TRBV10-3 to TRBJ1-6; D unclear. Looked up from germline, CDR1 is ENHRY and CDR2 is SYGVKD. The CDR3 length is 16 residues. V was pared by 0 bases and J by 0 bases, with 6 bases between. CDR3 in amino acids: CAISESGNSYNSPLHF. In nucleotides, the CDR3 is TGTGCCATCAGTGAGTCCGGCAACTCCTATAATTCACCCCTCCACTTT.

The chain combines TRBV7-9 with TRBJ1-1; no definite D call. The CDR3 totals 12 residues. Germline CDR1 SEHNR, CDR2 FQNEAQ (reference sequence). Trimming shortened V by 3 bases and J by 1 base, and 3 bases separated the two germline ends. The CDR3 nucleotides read TGTGCCAGCAGCTTGTCGAACACTGAAGCTTTCTTT. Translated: CASSLSNTEAFF.

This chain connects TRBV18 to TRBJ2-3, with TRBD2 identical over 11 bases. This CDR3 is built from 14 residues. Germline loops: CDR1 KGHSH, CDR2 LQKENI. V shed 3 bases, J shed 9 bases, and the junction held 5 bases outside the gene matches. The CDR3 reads CASSPTGLAATQYF. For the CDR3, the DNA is TGTGCCAGCTCACCCACGGGACTAGCGGCCACGCAGTATTTT.

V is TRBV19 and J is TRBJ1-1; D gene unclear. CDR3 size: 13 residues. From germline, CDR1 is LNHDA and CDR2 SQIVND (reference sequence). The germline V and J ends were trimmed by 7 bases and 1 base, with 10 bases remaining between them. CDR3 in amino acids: CASTSGGNTEAFF. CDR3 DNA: TGTGCCAGTACTAGTGGAGGGAACACTGAAGCTTTCTTT.

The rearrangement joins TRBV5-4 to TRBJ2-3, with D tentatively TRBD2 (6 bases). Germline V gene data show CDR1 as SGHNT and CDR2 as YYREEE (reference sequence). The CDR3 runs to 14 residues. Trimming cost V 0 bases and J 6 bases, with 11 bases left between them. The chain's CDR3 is CASSLARTMDTQYF. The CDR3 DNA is TGTGCCAGCAGCTTGGCCAGGACTATGGATACGCAGTATTTT.